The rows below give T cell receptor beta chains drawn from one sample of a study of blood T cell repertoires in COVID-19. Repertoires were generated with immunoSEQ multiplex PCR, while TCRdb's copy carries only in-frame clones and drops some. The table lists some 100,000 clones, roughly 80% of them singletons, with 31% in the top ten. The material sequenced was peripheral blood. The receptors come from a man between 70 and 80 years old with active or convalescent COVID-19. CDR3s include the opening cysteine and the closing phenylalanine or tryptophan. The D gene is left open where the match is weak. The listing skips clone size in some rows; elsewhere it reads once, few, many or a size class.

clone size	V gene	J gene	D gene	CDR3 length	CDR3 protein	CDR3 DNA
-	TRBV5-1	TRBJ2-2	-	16	CASSFFSGLNTGELFF	TGCGCCAGCAGCTTCTTTAGCGGCTTGAACACCGGGGAGCTGTTTTTT
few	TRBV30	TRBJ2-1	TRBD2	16	CASSSGSPPSYNEQFF	TGTGCCTCTTCTAGCGGGTCTCCTCCCTCCTACAATGAGCAGTTCTTC
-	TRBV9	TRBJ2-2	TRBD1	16	CASSVRTGGFTGELFF	TGTGCCAGCAGCGTGAGGACAGGGGGGTTCACCGGGGAGCTGTTTTTT
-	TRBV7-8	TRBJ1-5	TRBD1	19	CASSRMAIPGQGMGQPQHF	TGTGCCAGCAGCCGGATGGCTATCCCCGGACAGGGGATGGGACAGCCCCAGCATTTT
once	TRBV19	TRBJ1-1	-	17	CASSTTFSRSLNTEAFF	TGTGCCAGTAGTACTACCTTTAGCCGGTCCTTGAACACTGAAGCTTTCTTT
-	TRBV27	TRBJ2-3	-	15	CASSLSWEGTDTQYF	TGTGCCAGCAGTTTATCCTGGGAGGGCACAGATACGCAGTATTTT
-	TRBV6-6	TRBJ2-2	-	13	CASKGTGTGELFF	TGTGCCAGCAAGGGGACTGGCACCGGGGAGCTGTTTTTT
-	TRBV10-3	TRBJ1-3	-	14	CAIIGGDSGNTIYF	TGTGCCATCATCGGGGGTGACTCTGGAAACACCATATATTTT
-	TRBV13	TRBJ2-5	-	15	CASSGRRGIQETQYF	TGTGCCAGCTCCGGAAGGCGGGGCATACAAGAGACCCAGTACTTC
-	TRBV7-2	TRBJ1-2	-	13	CASSLRRGDGYTF	TGTGCCAGCAGCTTAAGGAGGGGAGATGGCTACACCTTC
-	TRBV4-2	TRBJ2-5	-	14	CASSQDMGGETQYF	TGTGCCAGCAGCCAAGATATGGGGGGAGAGACCCAGTACTTC
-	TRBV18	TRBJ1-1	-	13	CASSLEVNTEAFF	TGTGCCAGCTCACTTGAGGTGAACACTGAAGCTTTCTTT
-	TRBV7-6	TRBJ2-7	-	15	CASSLKTGYPYEQYF	TGTGCCAGCAGCTTAAAGACAGGATATCCCTACGAGCAGTACTTC
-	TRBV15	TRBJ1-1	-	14	CATSRDRRGTEAFF	TGTGCCACCAGCAGAGATCGGAGGGGCACTGAAGCTTTCTTT
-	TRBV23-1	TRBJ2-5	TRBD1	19	CASSQSGPGQGGHQETQYF	TGCGCCAGCAGTCAATCGGGCCCAGGACAGGGGGGACACCAAGAGACCCAGTACTTC
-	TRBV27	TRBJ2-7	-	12	CASGWGHYEQYF	TGTGCCAGCGGTTGGGGACACTACGAGCAGTACTTC
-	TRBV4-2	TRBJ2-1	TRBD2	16	CASSQGTASGHNEQFF	TGTGCCAGCAGCCAAGGTACCGCTAGCGGGCATAATGAGCAGTTCTTC
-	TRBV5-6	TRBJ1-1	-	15	CASSWGQGGFTEAFF	TGTGCCAGCAGCTGGGGGCAGGGTGGGTTCACTGAAGCTTTCTTT
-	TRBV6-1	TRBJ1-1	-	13	CASSEVGNTEAFF	TGTGCCAGCAGTGAAGTCGGGAACACTGAAGCTTTCTTT
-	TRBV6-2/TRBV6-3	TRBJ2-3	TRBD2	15	CASSYKRGITDTQYF	TGTGCCAGCAGTTATAAGCGGGGGATCACAGATACGCAGTATTTT
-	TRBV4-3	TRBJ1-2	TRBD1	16	CASSQDWGQRNYGYTF	TGCGCCAGCAGCCAAGATTGGGGACAGCGCAACTATGGCTACACCTTC
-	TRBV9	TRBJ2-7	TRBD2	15	CASSPGGRGLGEQYF	TGTGCCAGCAGCCCCGGGGGGAGGGGACTTGGAGAGCAGTACTTC
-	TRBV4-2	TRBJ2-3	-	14	CASSQTPRTDTQYF	TGTGCCAGCAGCCAAACTCCCCGCACAGATACGCAGTATTTT
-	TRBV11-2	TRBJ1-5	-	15	CASSLAPVSNQPQHF	TGTGCCAGCAGCTTAGCCCCAGTTAGCAATCAGCCCCAGCATTTT
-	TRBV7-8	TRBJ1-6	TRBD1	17	CASSASRPVQGGSPLHF	TGTGCCAGCAGCGCTAGTCGACCGGTACAGGGGGGTTCACCCCTCCACTTT
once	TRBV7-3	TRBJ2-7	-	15	CASSLGSGGLYEQYF	TGTGCCAGCAGCTTAGGATCGGGCGGGCTCTACGAGCAGTACTTC
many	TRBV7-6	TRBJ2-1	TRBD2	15	CASSPLAGAYNEQFF	TGTGCCAGCAGCCCCCTAGCGGGGGCCTACAATGAGCAGTTCTTC
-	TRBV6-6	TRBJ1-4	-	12	CASSPTREKLFF	TGTGCCAGCAGCCCAACGAGGGAAAAACTGTTTTTT
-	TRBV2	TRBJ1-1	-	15	CASSESAGKDTEAFF	TGTGCCAGCAGTGAATCGGCAGGGAAGGACACTGAAGCTTTCTTT
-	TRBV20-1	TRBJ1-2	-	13	CSASDTGVYGYTF	TGCAGTGCTAGTGACACAGGTGTCTATGGCTACACCTTC
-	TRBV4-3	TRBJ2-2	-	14	CASSQAERGGELFF	TGCGCCAGCAGCCAAGCCGAAAGGGGCGGGGAGCTGTTTTTT
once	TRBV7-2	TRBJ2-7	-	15	CASSPLSGPYYEQYF	TGTGCCAGCAGCCCCCTCAGTGGGCCGTACTACGAGCAGTACTTC